A selection of T cell receptor beta chains follows, all from one sample in a study of T-cell reconstitution after alpha-beta-depleted transplantation in children. Using its own MiXCR run on the PCR reads, TCRdb lists one record per CDR3 protein. In the table there are about 460,000 distinct CDR3 sequences, 9.5% to 15% of which are singletons. Sequenced here: PBMCs from the stem cell graft donor, sampled from the stem cell graft. The receptors here all came from a human donor who donated a stem cell graft to a child with combined immunodeficiency. Each CDR3 is given with its conserved first and last residue. Each record gives: D gene, clone size, V gene, J gene, CDR3 DNA, CDR3 protein. The D gene is left open where the match is weak. A row's size may be missing; if present it is once, few, many or a size class.

>TRBD1|few|TRBV27|TRBJ1-6
TGTGCCACTGGGGACAGGGTAAATTCACCCCTCCACTTT
CATGDRVNSPLHF
>TRBD2|-|TRBV5-4|TRBJ2-1
TGTGCCAGCAGCCTCGAGACTAGCTACGTCTCCTACAATGAGCAGTTCTTC
CASSLETSYVSYNEQFF
>TRBD1|many|TRBV5-1|TRBJ2-5
TGCGCCAGCAGCACGGAGGGGGACAGGGCTACGGAGACCCAGTACTTC
CASSTEGDRATETQYF
>-|few|TRBV5-1|TRBJ1-1
TGCGCCAGCAGCTTTTACAGGGTGAACACTGAAGCTTTCTTT
CASSFYRVNTEAFF
>-|few|TRBV7-3|TRBJ2-2
TGTGCCAGCAGCTCCCCCGGTTTAGGGGGAGACGGGGAGCTGTTTTTT
CASSSPGLGGDGELFF
>TRBD2|few|TRBV7-9|TRBJ2-3
TGTGCCAGCAGCGCAGCTAGCGGGGACTTTTCCGATACGCAGTATTTT
CASSAASGDFSDTQYF
>-|few|TRBV9|TRBJ1-1
TGTGCCAGCAGCGTGGGGGGACTCATGAACACTGAAGCTTTCTTT
CASSVGGLMNTEAFF
>TRBD1|few|TRBV4-2|TRBJ2-7
TGTGCCAGCAGCCAAAGCCGACAGGGGGCTGATGAGCAGTACTTC
CASSQSRQGADEQYF
>-|few|TRBV12-3/TRBV12-4|TRBJ2-1
TGTGCCAGCAGTTTAGTGAGCGTTGGGGGTGAGCAGTTCTTC
CASSLVSVGGEQFF
>-|few|TRBV9|TRBJ2-7
TGTGCCAGCAGCGTTGGGCACAGCACAACCTACGAGCAGTACTTC
CASSVGHSTTYEQYF
>-|many|TRBV5-1|TRBJ2-2
TGCGCCAGCAGCCCCGTGACTACCGCGAACACCGGGGAGCTGTTTTTT
CASSPVTTANTGELFF
>-|-|TRBV15|TRBJ1-5
TGTGCCACCAGCCCTCAAAGTTTTAGCAATCAGCCCCAGCATTTT
CATSPQSFSNQPQHF
>-|-|TRBV7-2|TRBJ2-5
TGTGCCAGCAGCTTAGCGCAAGAGACATTCTGGGGGACCCAGTACTTC
CASSLAQETFWGTQYF
>-|many|TRBV20-1|TRBJ2-3
TGCAGTGCTCGGGCCTCAAGGGATACGCAGTATTTT
CSARASRDTQYF
>-|many|TRBV24-1|TRBJ2-5
TGTGCCACAAACGGAGGGGCGCGGGAGACCCAGTACTTC
CATNGGARETQYF
>TRBD1|few|TRBV4-2|TRBJ2-2
TGTGCCAGCAGCCAAGGGGGACAGGGCCTCTCCGGGGAGCTGTTTTTT
CASSQGGQGLSGELFF
>-|few|TRBV12-3/TRBV12-4|TRBJ2-3
TGTGCCAGCAGTTCCCCGTTGGGGGATACGCAGTATTTT
CASSSPLGDTQYF
>TRBD1|few|TRBV28|TRBJ1-2
TGTGCCAGCAGTTGGCACCCGGGACAGGGGGAGAGGGTCTTC
CASSWHPGQGERVF
>-|many|TRBV3-1|TRBJ2-5
TGTGCCAGCAGCCTACCCACAGCGCGGCAGACCCAGTACTTC
CASSLPTARQTQYF
>TRBD2|-|TRBV7-2|TRBJ2-3
TGTGCCAGCAGCCGAAAACTAGCGGGAATCACAGATACGCAGTATTTT
CASSRKLAGITDTQYF
>-|few|TRBV4-1|TRBJ2-1
TGCGCCAGCAGCCAAGATCCCTTAAGCTCCTACAATGAGCAGTTCTTC
CASSQDPLSSYNEQFF
>-|many|TRBV24-1|TRBJ2-1
TGTGCCACCAGTGAGAAGGGCCTATCTTACAATGAGCAGTTCTTC
CATSEKGLSYNEQFF
>-|few|TRBV10-3|TRBJ2-3
TGTGCCATCGGGAACTCAGATACGCAGTATTTT
CAIGNSDTQYF
>TRBD2|many|TRBV29-1|TRBJ2-1
TGCAGCGGAACTAGCGGGGGGGGAGGTGAGCAGTTCTTC
CSGTSGGGGEQFF
>TRBD2|few|TRBV6-2/TRBV6-3|TRBJ2-5
TGTGCCAGCAGCCCCCCCCGACTAGCGACTCAAGAGACCCAGTACTTC
CASSPPRLATQETQYF
>-|-|TRBV18|TRBJ2-2
TGTGCCAGCTCATTATCCGGGACAAAGACCGGGGAGCTGTTTTTT
CASSLSGTKTGELFF
>-|many|TRBV20-1|TRBJ1-2
TGCAGTGCTAGACGGGGGGCGCAGGGCTACACCTTC
CSARRGAQGYTF
>-|many|TRBV6-2/TRBV6-3|TRBJ2-2
TGTGCAGTCGACAGGAGGGGCACCGGGGAGCTGTTTTTT
CAVDRRGTGELFF
>-|few|TRBV12-3/TRBV12-4|TRBJ2-5
TGTGCCAGCAGGAGGACTGAGGTGTCGGAGACCCAGTACTTC
CASRRTEVSETQYF
>-|-|TRBV7-8|TRBJ2-7
TGTGCCAGCAGCCAGGGACAAAACTACTACGAGCAGTACTTC
CASSQGQNYYEQYF
>TRBD2|many|TRBV5-1|TRBJ2-5
TGCGCCAGCACTTACCAGCGGGGGCAGCAAGAGACCCAGTACTTC
CASTYQRGQQETQYF
>TRBD2|-|TRBV5-1|TRBJ2-1
TGCGCCAGCAGTTGGACTAGCGCGGCCTACAATGAGCAGTTCTTC
CASSWTSAAYNEQFF
>-|-|TRBV12-3/TRBV12-4|TRBJ2-3
TGTGCCAGCAGTTTAGAGTCAGGCACAGATACGCAGTATTTT
CASSLESGTDTQYF
>-|-|TRBV2|TRBJ2-3
TGTGCCAGCAGGGAGCGAAGCGTAGATACGCAGTATTTT
CASRERSVDTQYF
>TRBD2|-|TRBV6-2/TRBV6-3|TRBJ2-5
TGTGCCAGCAGTTACGACCTAGCGGACGGGGAGACCCAGTACTTC
CASSYDLADGETQYF
>-|many|TRBV5-1|TRBJ2-3
TGCGCCAGCAGCCTAAAGGGGGGTTCTAGCACAGATACGCAGTATTTT
CASSLKGGSSTDTQYF
>TRBD2|-|TRBV7-3|TRBJ2-1
TGTGCCAGCAGCTTCACCGGGACTAGCGGCAATGAGCAGTTCTTC
CASSFTGTSGNEQFF
>-|few|TRBV20-1|TRBJ2-5
TGCAGTGCTAGCAACCAAGAGACCCAGTACTTC
CSASNQETQYF
>-|many|TRBV29-1|TRBJ1-2
TGCAGCGTTGAATCTGGGCTGAGCTATGGCTACACCTTC
CSVESGLSYGYTF
>-|many|TRBV4-3|TRBJ2-7
TGCGCCAGCAGCCAAGGGAAGGGAGACCACTACGAGCAGTACTTC
CASSQGKGDHYEQYF
>-|-|TRBV7-2|TRBJ1-1
TGTGCCAGCAGCTCGATAACCGGGACAGAAGCTTTCTTT
CASSSITGTEAFF
>-|-|TRBV7-2|TRBJ2-5
TGTGCCAGCAGCTTAGGTCTACAGGGTCAAGAGACCCAGTACTTC
CASSLGLQGQETQYF